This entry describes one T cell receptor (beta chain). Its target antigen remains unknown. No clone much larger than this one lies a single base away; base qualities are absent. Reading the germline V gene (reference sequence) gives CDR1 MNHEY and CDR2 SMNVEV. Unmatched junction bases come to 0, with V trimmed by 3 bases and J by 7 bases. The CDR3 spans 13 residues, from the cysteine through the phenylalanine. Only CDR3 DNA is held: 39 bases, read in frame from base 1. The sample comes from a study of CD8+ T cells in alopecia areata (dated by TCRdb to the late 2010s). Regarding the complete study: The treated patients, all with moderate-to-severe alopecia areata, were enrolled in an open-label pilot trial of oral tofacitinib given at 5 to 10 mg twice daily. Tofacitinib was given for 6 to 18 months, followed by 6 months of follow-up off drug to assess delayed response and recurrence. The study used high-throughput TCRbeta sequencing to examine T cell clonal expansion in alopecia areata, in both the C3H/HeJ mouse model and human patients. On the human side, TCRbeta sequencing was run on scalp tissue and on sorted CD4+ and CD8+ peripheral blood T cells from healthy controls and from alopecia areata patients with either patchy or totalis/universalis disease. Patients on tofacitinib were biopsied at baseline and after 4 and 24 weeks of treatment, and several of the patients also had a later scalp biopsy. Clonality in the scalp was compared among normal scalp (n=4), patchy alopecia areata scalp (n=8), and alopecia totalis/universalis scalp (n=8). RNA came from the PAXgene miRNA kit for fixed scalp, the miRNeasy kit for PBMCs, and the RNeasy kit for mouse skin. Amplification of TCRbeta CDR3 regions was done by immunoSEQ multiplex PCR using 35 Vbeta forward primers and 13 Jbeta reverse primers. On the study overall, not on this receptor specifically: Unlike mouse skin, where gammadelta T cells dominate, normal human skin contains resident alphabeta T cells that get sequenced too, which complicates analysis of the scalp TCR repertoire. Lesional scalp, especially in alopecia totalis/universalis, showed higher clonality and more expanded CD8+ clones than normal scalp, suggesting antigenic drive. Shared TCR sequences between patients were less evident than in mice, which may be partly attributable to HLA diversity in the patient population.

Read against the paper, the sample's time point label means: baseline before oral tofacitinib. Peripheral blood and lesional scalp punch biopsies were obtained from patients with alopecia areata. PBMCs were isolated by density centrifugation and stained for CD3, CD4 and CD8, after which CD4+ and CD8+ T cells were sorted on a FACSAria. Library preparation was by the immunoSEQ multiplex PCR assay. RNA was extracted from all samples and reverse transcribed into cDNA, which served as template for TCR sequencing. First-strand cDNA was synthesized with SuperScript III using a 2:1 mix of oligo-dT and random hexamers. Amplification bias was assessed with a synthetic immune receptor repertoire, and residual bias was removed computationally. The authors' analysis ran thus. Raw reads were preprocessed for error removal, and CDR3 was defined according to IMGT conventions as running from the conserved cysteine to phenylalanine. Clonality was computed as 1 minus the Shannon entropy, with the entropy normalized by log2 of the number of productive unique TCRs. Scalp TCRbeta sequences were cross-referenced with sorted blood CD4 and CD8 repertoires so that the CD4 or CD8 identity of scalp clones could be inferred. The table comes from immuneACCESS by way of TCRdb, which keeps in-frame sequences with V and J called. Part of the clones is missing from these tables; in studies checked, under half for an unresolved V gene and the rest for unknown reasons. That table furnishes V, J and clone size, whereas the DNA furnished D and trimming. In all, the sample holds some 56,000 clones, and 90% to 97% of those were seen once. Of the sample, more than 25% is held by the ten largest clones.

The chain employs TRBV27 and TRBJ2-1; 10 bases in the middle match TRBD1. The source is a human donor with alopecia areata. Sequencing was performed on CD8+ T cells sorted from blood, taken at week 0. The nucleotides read TGTGCCAGCAGTTTGGACAGGGGGAATGAGCAGTTCTTC. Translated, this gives CASSLDRGNEQFF.